This section outlines one TCR beta chain sequence together with its context. What it recognizes is unknown. One entry per CDR3 protein, called by TCRdb with MiXCR from the 5' RACE reads. The table has about 140,000 distinct CDR3 sequences, 6.5% to 8.5% seen once; the top ten hold less than 0.95%. This sample was included in a study of T cells after yellow fever vaccination. On the study more broadly: Preparation of fractions with low cell numbers was performed using SMART-Seq v4 Ultra Low Input. Findings of the study overall: Of the clonotypes, a small share occurred in both CD4 and CD8 compartments. Detected again after the booster were most primary-vaccination clones, at about 96% CD4 and roughly 88% CD8.

The sequenced sample was CD4+ T cells sorted from PBMCs, obtained 5 days after the yellow fever booster vaccination. The TCR was taken from a man aged 25 to 45 who received the YFV17D yellow fever vaccine.

The CDR3 loop reads CASSMGRENTDTQYF. The DNA for the CDR3 is TGTGCCAGCAGCATGGGGCGGGAAAACACAGATACGCAGTATTTT. The rearrangement links TRBV5-4 to TRBJ2-3, with a possible D match to TRBD2 (6 bases). Trimming took off 4 bases at V and 2 bases at J, with 14 bases between the two ends. The CDR3 runs to 15 residues. The V gene's germline CDR1 is SGHNT and CDR2 YYREEE (reference sequence).